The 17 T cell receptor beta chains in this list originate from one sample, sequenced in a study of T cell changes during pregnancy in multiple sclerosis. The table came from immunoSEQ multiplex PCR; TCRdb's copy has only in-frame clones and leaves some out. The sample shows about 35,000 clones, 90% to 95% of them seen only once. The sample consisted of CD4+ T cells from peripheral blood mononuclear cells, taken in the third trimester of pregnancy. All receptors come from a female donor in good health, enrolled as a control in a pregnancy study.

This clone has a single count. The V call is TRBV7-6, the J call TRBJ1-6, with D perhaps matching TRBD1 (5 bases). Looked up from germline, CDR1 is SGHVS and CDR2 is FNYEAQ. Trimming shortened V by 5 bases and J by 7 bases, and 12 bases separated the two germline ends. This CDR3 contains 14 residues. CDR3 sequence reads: CASSPTGGNSPLHF. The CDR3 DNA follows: TGTGCCAGCAGCCCTACGGGGGGAAATTCACCCCTCCACTTT.

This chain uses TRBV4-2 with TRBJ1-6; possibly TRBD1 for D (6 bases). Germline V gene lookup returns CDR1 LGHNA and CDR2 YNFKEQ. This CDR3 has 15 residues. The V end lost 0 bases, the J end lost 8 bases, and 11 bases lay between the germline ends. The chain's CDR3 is CASSQEGAGDSPLHF. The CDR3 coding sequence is TGTGCCAGCAGCCAAGAAGGGGCAGGGGATTCACCCCTCCACTTT.

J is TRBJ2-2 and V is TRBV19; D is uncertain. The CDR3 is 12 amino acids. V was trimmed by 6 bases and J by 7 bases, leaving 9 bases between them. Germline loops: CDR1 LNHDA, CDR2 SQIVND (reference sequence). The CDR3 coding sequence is TGTGCCAGTAGGGCCAGCGTCGGGGAGCTGTTTTTT. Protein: CASRASVGELFF.

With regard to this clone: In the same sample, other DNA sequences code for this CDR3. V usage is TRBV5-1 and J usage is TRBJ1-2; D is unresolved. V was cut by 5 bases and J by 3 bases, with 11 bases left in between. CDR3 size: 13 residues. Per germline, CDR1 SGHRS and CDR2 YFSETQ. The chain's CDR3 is CASSLNVDYGYTF. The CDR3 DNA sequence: TGCGCCAGCAGTCTCAATGTAGACTATGGCTACACCTTC. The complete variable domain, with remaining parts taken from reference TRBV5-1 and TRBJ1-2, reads KAGVTQTPRYLIKTRGQQVTLSCSPISGHRSVSWYQQTPGQGLQFLFEYFSETQRNKGNFPGRFSGRQFSNSRSEMNVSTLELGDSALYLCASSLNVDYGYTFGSGTRLTVV.

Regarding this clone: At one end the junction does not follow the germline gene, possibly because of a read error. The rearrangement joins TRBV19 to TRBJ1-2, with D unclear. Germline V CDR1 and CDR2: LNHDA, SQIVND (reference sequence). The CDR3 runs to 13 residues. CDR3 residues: CASSMNAKYGYTF. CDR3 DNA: TGTGCCAGTAGTATGAACGCTAAGTATGGCTACACCTTC.

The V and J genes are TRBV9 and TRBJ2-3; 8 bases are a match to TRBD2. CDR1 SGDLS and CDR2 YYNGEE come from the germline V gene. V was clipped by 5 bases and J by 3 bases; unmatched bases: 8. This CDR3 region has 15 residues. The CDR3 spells CASSRGGAGTDTQYF. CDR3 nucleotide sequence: TGTGCCAGCAGTCGGGGGGGGGCCGGGACAGATACGCAGTATTTT.

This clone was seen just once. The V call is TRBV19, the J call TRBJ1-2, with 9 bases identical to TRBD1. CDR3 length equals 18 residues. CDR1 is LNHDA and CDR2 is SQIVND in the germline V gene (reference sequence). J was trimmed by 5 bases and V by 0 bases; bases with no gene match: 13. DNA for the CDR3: TGTGCCAGTAGTATAGATCGGGGACAGGGAGCCTATTCTTATGGCTACACCTTC. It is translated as CASSIDRGQGAYSYGYTF.

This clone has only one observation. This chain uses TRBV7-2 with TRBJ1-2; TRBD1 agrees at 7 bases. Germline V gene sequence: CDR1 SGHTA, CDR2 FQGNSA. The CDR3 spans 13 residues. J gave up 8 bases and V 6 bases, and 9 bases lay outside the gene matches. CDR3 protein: CASSSDRVNGYTF. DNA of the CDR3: TGTGCCAGCAGTTCCGACAGGGTTAACGGCTACACCTTC.

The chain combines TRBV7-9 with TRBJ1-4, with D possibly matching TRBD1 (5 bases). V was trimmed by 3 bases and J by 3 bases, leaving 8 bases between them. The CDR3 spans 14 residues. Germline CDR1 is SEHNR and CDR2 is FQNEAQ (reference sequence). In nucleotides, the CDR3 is TGTGCCAGCAGCTTTACAGGACCTAATGAAAAACTGTTTTTT. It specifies CASSFTGPNEKLFF.

CDR3 residues: CATVPRGSNQPQHF. For the CDR3, the DNA is TGTGCCACAGTACCCCGGGGAAGCAATCAGCCCCAGCATTTT. V and J are TRBV6-6 and TRBJ1-5, with unresolved D. CDR3 length equals 14 residues. V lost 10 bases and J lost 1, with 14 bases in between. The germline V gene has CDR1 MNHNY and CDR2 SVGAGI (reference sequence).

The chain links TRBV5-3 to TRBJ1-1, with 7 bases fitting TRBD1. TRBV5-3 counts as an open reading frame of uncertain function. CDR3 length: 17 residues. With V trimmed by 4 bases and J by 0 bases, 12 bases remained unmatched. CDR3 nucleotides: TGTGCCAGAAGCCTAAATGTGACAGGGCTCGTGAACACTGAAGCTTTCTTT. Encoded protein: CARSLNVTGLVNTEAFF.

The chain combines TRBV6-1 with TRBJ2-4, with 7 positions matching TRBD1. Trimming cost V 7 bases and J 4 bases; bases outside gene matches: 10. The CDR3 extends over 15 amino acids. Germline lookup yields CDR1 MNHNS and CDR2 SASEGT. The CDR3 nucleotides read TGTGCCAGCAACCGAATAGGGGACAGTAAAAACATTCAGTACTTC. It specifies CASNRIGDSKNIQYF.

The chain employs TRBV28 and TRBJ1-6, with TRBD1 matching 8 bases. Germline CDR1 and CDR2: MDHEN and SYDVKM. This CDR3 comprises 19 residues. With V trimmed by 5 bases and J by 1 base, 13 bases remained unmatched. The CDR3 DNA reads TGTGCCAGCAGTCAACCCGGGACAGGATCGGGGTCCTATAATTCACCCCTCCACTTT. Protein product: CASSQPGTGSGSYNSPLHF.

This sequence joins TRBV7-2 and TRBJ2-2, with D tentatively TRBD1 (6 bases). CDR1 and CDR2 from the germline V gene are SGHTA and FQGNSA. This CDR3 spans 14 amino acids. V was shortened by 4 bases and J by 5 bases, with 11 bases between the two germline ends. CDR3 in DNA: TGTGCCAGCAGCTCGGGACATACAACCGGGGAGCTGTTTTTT. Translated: CASSSGHTTGELFF.

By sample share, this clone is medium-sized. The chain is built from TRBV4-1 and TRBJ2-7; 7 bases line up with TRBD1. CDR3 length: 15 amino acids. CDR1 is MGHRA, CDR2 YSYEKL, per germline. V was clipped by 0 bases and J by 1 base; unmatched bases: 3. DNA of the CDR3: TGCGCCAGCAGCCAAGACCAGACAGGGTCCTACGAGCAGTACTTC. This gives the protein CASSQDQTGSYEQYF.

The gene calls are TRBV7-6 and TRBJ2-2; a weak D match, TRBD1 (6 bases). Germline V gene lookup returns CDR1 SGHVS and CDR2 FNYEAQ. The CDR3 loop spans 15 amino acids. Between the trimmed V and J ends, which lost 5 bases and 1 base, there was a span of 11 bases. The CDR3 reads CASSGDRLNTGELFF. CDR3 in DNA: TGTGCCAGCAGCGGCGACAGGCTGAACACCGGGGAGCTGTTTTTT.

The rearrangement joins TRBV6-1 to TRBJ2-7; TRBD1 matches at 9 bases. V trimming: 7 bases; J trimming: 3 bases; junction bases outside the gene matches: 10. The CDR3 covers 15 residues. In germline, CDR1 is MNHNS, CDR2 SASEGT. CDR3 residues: CASTEGTGGGYEQYF. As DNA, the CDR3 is TGTGCCAGCACCGAGGGTACAGGGGGCGGCTACGAGCAGTACTTC.